This passage covers 8 T cell receptor beta chains from one sample sequenced in a study of CD8 T cells in Susac syndrome. It was with random hexamers that 0.5 to 1 ug RNA was reverse transcribed. TCRdb passed the immunoSEQ multiplex PCR reads through MiXCR, listing each CDR3 protein once. The repertoire holds some 200,000 distinct CDR3 sequences, with 95% as singletons. The sample comprised CD4+ T cells from PBMCs. These receptors came from a human donor with multiple sclerosis.

The J gene is TRBJ1-2, the V gene TRBV27; D is ambiguous. Trimming shortened V by 5 bases and J by 3 bases, and 13 bases separated the two germline ends. Looked up from germline, CDR1 is MNHEY and CDR2 is SMNVEV (reference sequence). The CDR3 length is 14 residues. The CDR3 here is CASSPADSYYGYTF. The CDR3 nucleotides are TGTGCCAGCAGTCCCGCGGACTCCTACTATGGCTACACCTTC.

The chain is built from TRBV5-6 and TRBJ2-7; 9 bases agree with TRBD2. Trimming cost V 7 bases and J 5 bases; bases outside gene matches: 13. The CDR3 totals 15 residues. Germline V gene data show CDR1 as SGHDT and CDR2 as YYEEEE. In nucleotides, the CDR3 is TGTGCCAGCCAGTCACTGGCGGGAGGGCCCCACGAGCAGTACTTC. Residues: CASQSLAGGPHEQYF. The complete variable domain, with remaining parts taken from reference TRBV5-6 and TRBJ2-7, reads DAGVTQSPTHLIKTRGQQVTLRCSPKSGHDTVSWYQQALGQGPQFIFQYYEEEERQRGNFPDRFSGHQFPNYSSELNVNALLLGDSALYLCASQSLAGGPHEQYFGPGTRLTVT.

The chain uses TRBV5-6 and TRBJ2-5, with D possibly TRBD1 on 5 matching bases. The CDR3 length is 13 residues. V was cut by 6 bases and J by 4 bases, with 13 bases left in between. Germline V gene lookup returns CDR1 SGHDT and CDR2 YYEEEE. CDR3 nucleotide sequence: TGTGCCAGCACCACACCAACAGGAGAGACCCAGTACTTC. This gives the protein CASTTPTGETQYF.

This clonotype was observed a single time. CDR3 in DNA: TGTGCCAGCAGTTACGGTCCTGCGGGAGAACCAACCTCCTACGAGCAGTACTTC. This codes for CASSYGPAGEPTSYEQYF. The V and J genes are TRBV6-5 and TRBJ2-7; 7 bases match TRBD2. V trimming: 2 bases; J trimming: 0 bases; junction bases outside the gene matches: 13. Germline V CDR1 and CDR2: MNHEY, SVGAGI. The CDR3 is 18 residues long.

This sequence joins TRBV7-9 and TRBJ2-3, with D possibly TRBD2 on 6 matching bases. Between the trimmed V and J ends, which lost 0 bases and 6 bases, there was a span of 16 bases. The CDR3 totals 16 residues. In germline, CDR1 is SEHNR, CDR2 FQNEAQ (reference sequence). CDR3 sequence reads: CASSLARLVIWDTQYF. CDR3 bases: TGTGCCAGCAGCTTAGCCCGACTAGTAATTTGGGATACGCAGTATTTT.

This chain connects TRBV28 to TRBJ2-7; D is unclear. Germline assignment: CDR1 MDHEN and CDR2 SYDVKM. V lost 5 bases and J lost 3, with 11 bases in between. The CDR3 covers 13 residues. DNA for the CDR3: TGTGCCAGCAGTAGATATGCCTACTACGAGCAGTACTTC. This encodes CASSRYAYYEQYF.

The V call is TRBV12-3 or TRBV12-4, the J call TRBJ2-7, with TRBD1 matching 10 bases. The V segment lost 5 bases and the J segment 5 bases; nucleotides outside the gene matches: 9. This CDR3 region has 15 residues. The CDR3 nucleotides are TGTGCCAGCAGTCCGCGACAGGGGGCGAGAAACGAGCAGTACTTC. It encodes CASSPRQGARNEQYF.

Here the CDR3 DNA reads TGCAGTGCTGGAAAGGGGGGTCCAACAAGCTCCTACGAGCAGTACTTC. It is translated as CSAGKGGPTSSYEQYF. V gene TRBV20-1 combines with J gene TRBJ2-7; D might be TRBD1 or TRBD2, each matching 6 bases. This CDR3 has 16 residues. V lost 5 bases to trimming and J lost 0 bases, with 20 bases between them. The germline CDR1 and CDR2 sequences are DFQATT and SNEGSKA (reference sequence).